This passage covers 10 T cell receptor beta chains from one sample sequenced in a study of cytomegalovirus exposure and HLA in healthy donors. 60 Vbeta and 13 Jbeta primers were used in PCR. Libraries were prepared by immunoSEQ multiplex PCR; TCRdb keeps only in-frame clonotypes and omits some of them. The sample yields roughly 59,000 clones, 68% seen once. What was sequenced was PBMCs. These receptors all come from a man in his forties in good health and CMV-seropositive.

The genes are TRBV6-1 and TRBJ2-7; weak D call: TRBD1 (5 bases). V was cut by 8 bases and J by 4 bases, with 15 bases left in between. Germline CDR1 reads MNHNS; CDR2 reads SASEGT. The CDR3 is 13 residues long. For the CDR3, the DNA is TGTGCCAGCTGGTCCCCGACAGTATACGAGCAGTACTTC. This translates into CASWSPTVYEQYF.

The chain links TRBV4-1 to TRBJ1-4; D gene ambiguous. The length of the CDR3 is 13 residues. Germline CDR1 and CDR2: MGHRA and YSYEKL. Trimming removed 5 bases from V and 5 bases from J, with 9 bases in between. CDR3 DNA sequence: TGCGCCAGCAGCGTTCGGGTGAATGAAAAACTGTTTTTT. Protein: CASSVRVNEKLFF.

The chain combines TRBV19 with TRBJ2-1, with a weak D call TRBD2 (6 bases). With 3 bases removed from V and 6 bases from J, the gap between germline ends came to 15 bases. The CDR3 runs to 15 residues. The germline gives CDR1 LNHDA, CDR2 SQIVND (reference sequence). The CDR3 coding sequence is TGTGCCAGTAGTATCGGGGGTGGCGGCGGCAATGAGCAGTTCTTC. It is translated as CASSIGGGGGNEQFF.

This chain joins TRBV9 and TRBJ2-5; 9 nucleotides agree with TRBD2. Looked up from germline, CDR1 is SGDLS and CDR2 is YYNGEE. Trimming at V came to 5 bases and at J to 3 bases, leaving 5 bases not matched to a gene. This CDR3 has 14 residues. The CDR3 sequence: CASSPSGVEETQYF. The CDR3, as DNA: TGTGCCAGCAGTCCTAGCGGGGTCGAAGAGACCCAGTACTTC.

On this clone itself: Other DNA sequences within the sample encode an identical CDR3. The rearrangement uses TRBV7-9 and TRBJ1-4; TRBD1 is a possible D gene (6 bases). The CDR3 loop spans 16 amino acids. CDR1 is SEHNR, CDR2 FQNEAQ, per germline (reference sequence). Deletions cut 5 bases from V and 6 bases from J, with 19 bases between. DNA for the CDR3: TGTGCCAGCAGCCCAATACAGGGATCCGGGCATGAAAAACTGTTTTTT. Translation gives CASSPIQGSGHEKLFF.

Turning to this clone: Its ends do not fully match the called genes, so a read error is possible. V and J are TRBV7-7 and TRBJ1-6; 7 bases are shared with TRBD1. The CDR3 runs 15 residues. Germline V lookup: CDR1 SSHAT, CDR2 FNYEAQ (reference sequence). The CDR3 here is CASSYSGQEDSPLHF. CDR3 coding DNA: TGTGCTAGCAGCTACTCCGGACAGGAGGATTCACCCCTCCACTTT.

The genes are TRBV7-9 and TRBJ2-1, with D possibly matching TRBD1 (6 bases). V lost 0 bases, J lost 8 bases, and 11 bases lay in between. Germline V gives CDR1 SEHNR, CDR2 FQNEAQ (reference sequence). The CDR3 totals 14 residues. The CDR3 protein is CASSLAGQFHEQFF. CDR3 coding DNA: TGTGCCAGCAGCTTAGCCGGACAGTTCCATGAGCAGTTCTTC.

This clone occurred once. The genes are TRBV30 and TRBJ2-3, with a tentative D call TRBD1 (7 bases). The CDR3 is made up of 14 amino acids. Germline-derived CDR1 and CDR2 are GTSNPN and SVGIG (reference sequence). Trimming took 2 bases from V and 4 from J, leaving 13 bases between them. CDR3 protein: CAWSTGDLADTQYF. CDR3 nucleotide sequence: TGTGCCTGGAGTACAGGGGACTTAGCAGATACGCAGTATTTT.

The chain joins TRBV2 to TRBJ2-7, with 7 bases identical to TRBD1. In germline, CDR1 is SNHLY, CDR2 FYNNEI. V was clipped by 7 bases and J by 4 bases; unmatched bases: 4. The CDR3 is made up of 12 amino acids. CDR3 nucleotides: TGTGCCAGCAATATACAGGGGTACGAGCAGTACTTC. It translates to CASNIQGYEQYF.

The chain has TRBV7-9 and TRBJ1-2, with 9 nucleotides matching TRBD1. The junction had 8 bases not matched to a gene; V was cut back by 8 bases and J by 4 bases. The CDR3 is 14 amino acids. Germline V lookup: CDR1 SEHNR, CDR2 FQNEAQ (reference sequence). The CDR3: CASWGDRDGYGYTF. The DNA for the CDR3 is TGTGCCAGCTGGGGGGACAGGGATGGCTATGGCTACACCTTC.